The 7 T cell receptor beta chains below were found in one sample sequenced in a study of blood T cell repertoires in COVID-19. Data came from immunoSEQ multiplex PCR; TCRdb stores just in-frame clones and leaves some out. The repertoire consists of fewer than 110,000 clones, with around four fifths occurring once and the leading ten covering around 12%. Sequenced input: peripheral blood. Receptors were obtained from a human donor in a cohort sampled during active COVID-19.

CDR3 bases: TGTGCCAGCAGCTCCGTGAAGGAGGGGAACACTGAAGCTTTCTTT. Translating gives CASSSVKEGNTEAFF. The chain carries TRBV11-3 and TRBJ1-1; D is undetermined. The V gene's germline CDR1 is SGHNT and CDR2 YENEEA. This CDR3 is built from 15 residues. V lost 4 bases and J 1 base, leaving 13 bases between the germline ends.

V usage is TRBV5-4 and J usage is TRBJ1-3; 8 positions match TRBD1. With V trimmed by 4 bases and J by 0 bases, 12 bases remained unmatched. Germline V gene sequence: CDR1 SGHNT, CDR2 YYREEE (reference sequence). CDR3 size: 18 residues. The CDR3, as DNA: TGTGCCAGCAGCCCCGGACCAGGGGGCGCTTACTCTGGAAACACCATATATTTT. This sequence encodes CASSPGPGGAYSGNTIYF.

The V gene is TRBV11-3, the J gene TRBJ1-3; 8 bases fit TRBD1. CDR1 and CDR2 from the germline V gene are SGHNT and YENEEA. The CDR3 spans 16 residues. J was trimmed by 0 bases and V by 2 bases; bases with no gene match: 3. The CDR3 spells CASSLTDRVSGNTIYF. CDR3 DNA sequence: TGTGCCAGCAGCTTAACGGACAGGGTCTCTGGAAACACCATATATTTT.

V gene TRBV7-8 combines with J gene TRBJ2-2; the match to TRBD2 covers 14 bases. This CDR3 comprises 17 residues. Germline V CDR1 and CDR2: SGHVS, FQNEAQ. V gave up 5 bases and J gave up 4 bases; unmatched junction bases: 6. The CDR3 DNA follows: TGTGCCAGCAGCCGGACTAGCGGGGGGTCGAGCACCGGGGAGCTGTTTTTT. The encoded protein is CASSRTSGGSSTGELFF.

V usage is TRBV5-1 and J usage is TRBJ1-1; D call uncertain. The CDR3 length is 12 residues. Germline CDR1 SGHRS, CDR2 YFSETQ. The V and J ends lost 0 bases and 4 bases respectively, with 4 bases between them. DNA for the CDR3: TGCGCCAGCAGCTTGGACACCACTGAAGCTTTCTTT. This codes for CASSLDTTEAFF.

This clone was recorded only once. The chain carries TRBV5-1 and TRBJ1-1; D possibly corresponds to TRBD1 (5 bases). The CDR3 contains 14 residues. Germline CDR1 and CDR2: SGHRS and YFSETQ. The V and J ends lost 0 bases and 1 base respectively, with 7 bases between them. CDR3 loop: CASSLDRPNTEAFF. DNA for the CDR3: TGCGCCAGCAGCTTGGACAGGCCGAACACTGAAGCTTTCTTT.

This clone was seen a handful of times. CDR3 sequence: CASSLGSFQRSYEQYF. In DNA form, the CDR3 reads TGTGCCAGCAGCTTAGGTAGTTTTCAGAGGTCCTACGAGCAGTACTTC. The chain recombines TRBV7-9 with TRBJ2-7; the D is unclear. Trimming pared 1 base from V and 1 base from J, leaving 14 bases between. The CDR3 has 16 residues. Germline V gene lookup returns CDR1 SEHNR and CDR2 FQNEAQ (reference sequence). The variable domain in full, completed from reference TRBV7-9 and TRBJ2-7, reads DTGVSQNPRHKITKRGQNVTFRCDPISEHNRLYWYRQTLGQGPEFLTYFQNEAQLEKSRLLSDRFSAERPKGSFSTLEIQRTEQGDSAMYLCASSLGSFQRSYEQYFGPGTRLTVT.